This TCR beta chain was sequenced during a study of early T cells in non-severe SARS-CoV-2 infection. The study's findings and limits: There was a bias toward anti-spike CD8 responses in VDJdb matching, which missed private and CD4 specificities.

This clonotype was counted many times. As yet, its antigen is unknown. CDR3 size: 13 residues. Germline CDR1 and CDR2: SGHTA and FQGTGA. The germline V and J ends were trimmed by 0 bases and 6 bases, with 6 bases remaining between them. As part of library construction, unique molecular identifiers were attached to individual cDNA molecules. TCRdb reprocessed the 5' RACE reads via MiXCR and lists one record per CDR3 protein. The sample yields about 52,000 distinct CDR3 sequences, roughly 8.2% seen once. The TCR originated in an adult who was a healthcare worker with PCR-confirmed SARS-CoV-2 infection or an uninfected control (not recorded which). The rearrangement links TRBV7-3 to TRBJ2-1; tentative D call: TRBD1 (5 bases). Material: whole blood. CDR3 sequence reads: CASSLTRANEQFF. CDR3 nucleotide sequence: TGTGCCAGCAGCTTAACCAGGGCCAATGAGCAGTTCTTC.